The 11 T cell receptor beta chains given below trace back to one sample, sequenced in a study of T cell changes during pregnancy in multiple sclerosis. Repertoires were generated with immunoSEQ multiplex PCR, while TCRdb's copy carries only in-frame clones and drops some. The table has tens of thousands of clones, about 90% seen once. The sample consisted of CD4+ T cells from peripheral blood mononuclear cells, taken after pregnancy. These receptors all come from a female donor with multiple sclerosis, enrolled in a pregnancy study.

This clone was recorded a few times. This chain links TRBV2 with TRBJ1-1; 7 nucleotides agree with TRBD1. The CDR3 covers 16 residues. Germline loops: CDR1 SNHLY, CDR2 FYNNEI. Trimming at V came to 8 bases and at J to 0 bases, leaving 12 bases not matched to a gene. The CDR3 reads CASDSSGTDMNTEAFF. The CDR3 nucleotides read TGTGCCAGCGATTCCTCCGGGACAGATATGAACACTGAAGCTTTCTTT.

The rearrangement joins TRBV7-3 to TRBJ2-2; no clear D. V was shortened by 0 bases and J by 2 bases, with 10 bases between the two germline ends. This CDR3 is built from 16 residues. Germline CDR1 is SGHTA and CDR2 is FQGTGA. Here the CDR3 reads CASSLTAVANTGELFF. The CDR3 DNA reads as TGTGCCAGCAGCTTAACGGCGGTAGCAAACACCGGGGAGCTGTTTTTT.

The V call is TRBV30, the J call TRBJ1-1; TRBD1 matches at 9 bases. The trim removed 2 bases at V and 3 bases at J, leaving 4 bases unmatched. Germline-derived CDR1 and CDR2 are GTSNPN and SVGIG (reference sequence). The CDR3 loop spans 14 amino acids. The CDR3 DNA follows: TGTGCCTGGAGTAAAGGGACAGGGTACACTGAAGCTTTCTTT. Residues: CAWSKGTGYTEAFF.

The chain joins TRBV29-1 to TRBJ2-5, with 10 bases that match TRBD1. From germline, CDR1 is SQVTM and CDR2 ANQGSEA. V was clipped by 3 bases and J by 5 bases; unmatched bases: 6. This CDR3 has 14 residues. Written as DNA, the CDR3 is TGCAGCGTTGACGGACAGGGGGTCACGGAGACCCAGTACTTC. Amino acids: CSVDGQGVTETQYF.

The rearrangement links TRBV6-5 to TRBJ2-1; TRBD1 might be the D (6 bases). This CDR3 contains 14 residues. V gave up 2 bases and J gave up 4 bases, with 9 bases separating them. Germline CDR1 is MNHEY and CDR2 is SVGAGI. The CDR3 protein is CASSYLGAYNEQFF. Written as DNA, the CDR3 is TGTGCCAGCAGTTACCTGGGGGCATACAATGAGCAGTTCTTC.

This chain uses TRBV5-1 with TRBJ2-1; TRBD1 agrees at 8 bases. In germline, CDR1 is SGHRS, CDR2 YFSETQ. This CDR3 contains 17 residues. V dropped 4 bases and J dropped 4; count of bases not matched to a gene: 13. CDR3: CASSPQGARSGYNEQFF. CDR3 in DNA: TGCGCCAGCAGCCCGCAGGGGGCGCGATCGGGATACAATGAGCAGTTCTTC.

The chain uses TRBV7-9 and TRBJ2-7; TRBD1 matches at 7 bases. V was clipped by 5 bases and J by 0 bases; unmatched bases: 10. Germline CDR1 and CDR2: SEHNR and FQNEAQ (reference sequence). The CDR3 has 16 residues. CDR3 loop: CASSKVTGAISYEQYF. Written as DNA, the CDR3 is TGTGCCAGCAGCAAGGTCACAGGGGCCATCTCCTACGAGCAGTACTTC.

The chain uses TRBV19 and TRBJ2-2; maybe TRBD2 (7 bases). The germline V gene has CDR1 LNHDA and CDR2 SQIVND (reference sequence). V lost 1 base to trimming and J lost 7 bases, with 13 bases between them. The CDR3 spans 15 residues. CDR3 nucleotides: TGTGCCAGTAGTATAGGGGGGGGGCCGGTCGGGGAGCTGTTTTTT. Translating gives CASSIGGGPVGELFF.

The CDR3 loop reads CASSLREGREAFF. CDR3 DNA: TGTGCCAGCAGCCTAAGGGAGGGGCGGGAAGCTTTCTTT. V is TRBV7-2 and J is TRBJ1-1; possibly TRBD1 for D (5 bases). Germline CDR1 is SGHTA and CDR2 is FQGNSA. CDR3 length equals 13 residues. The V gene lost 5 bases and the J gene lost 8 bases, with 15 bases spanning the gap.

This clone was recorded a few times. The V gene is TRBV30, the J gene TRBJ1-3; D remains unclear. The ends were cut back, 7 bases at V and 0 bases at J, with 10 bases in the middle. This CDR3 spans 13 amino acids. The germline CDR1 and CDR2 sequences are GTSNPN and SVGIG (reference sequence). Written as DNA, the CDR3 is TGTGCCTCGACGACTAACTCTGGAAACACCATATATTTT. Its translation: CASTTNSGNTIYF.

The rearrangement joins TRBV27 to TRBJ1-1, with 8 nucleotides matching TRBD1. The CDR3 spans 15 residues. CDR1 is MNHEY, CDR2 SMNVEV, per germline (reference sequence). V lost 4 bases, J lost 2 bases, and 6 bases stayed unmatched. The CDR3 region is CASSSDRGPNTEAFF. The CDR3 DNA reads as TGTGCCAGCAGTTCAGACAGGGGACCAAACACTGAAGCTTTCTTT.